The T cell receptor (beta chain) described here comes from a study of Ad26.COV2.S vaccination and SARS-CoV-2 variants (dated by TCRdb to about 2021). Concerning the study at large: Donors in the vaccine arm were drawn from COV1001, a multicentre, randomized, double-blind, placebo-controlled phase I-IIa trial testing Ad26.COV2.S in healthy adults. Throughout the experiments and outcome assessment, investigators stayed blinded to trial group allocation. The specificity and breadth of SARS-CoV-2-reactive T cell receptors after Ad26.COV2.S vaccination were assessed by TCRbeta repertoire sequencing. Dosing of Ad26.COV2.S was intramuscular, at either 5x10^10 or 1x10^11 viral particles, delivered as one shot or as two shots spaced 56 days apart. Trial participants were randomized into five groups of five, in which low-dose or high-dose Ad26.COV2.S was given once or twice, or placebo was given on both occasions. The TCR-sequenced set comprised approximately 32 samples: around 20 Ad26.COV2.S vaccine recipients, 5 placebo recipients and 8 SARS-CoV-2 convalescent individuals. The research as a whole found: Vaccine and placebo recipients had similar non-spike TCR breadth, a finding consistent with the vaccine containing only spike. Ad26.COV2.S recipients had higher spike-specific TCR breadth than placebo recipients (P = 0.0014). The authors noted that total T cell responses may have been underestimated by the TCR breadth and depth analyses. After vaccination, substantial breadth of spike-specific CD8+ and CD4+ T cell responses was reported. The study was not powered for comparison of responses between vaccine doses or regimens.

The immunoSEQ Assay was the method used to sequence TCRbeta CDR3 regions. After extraction, genomic DNA underwent amplification by bias-controlled multiplex PCR, followed by high-throughput sequencing. As for the original processing: To quantify the absolute abundance of each unique TCRbeta CDR3 region, sequences were collapsed and filtered. Usable DNA was measured by amplifying reference genes present in all nucleated cells, and TCRbeta template counts were normalized to that usable DNA to estimate T cell fraction. Repertoire TCRs were annotated as SARS-CoV-2-specific when V gene, CDR3 amino acid sequence and J gene were exactly matched to a known reactive TCR set. The reference SARS-CoV-2 TCR set was obtained from MIRA and was filtered for enrichment in COVID-19-positive ImmuneCODE repertoires, whereby public or cross-reactive TCRs were removed. Using the MIRA antigens, annotated TCRs were further analysed by specific ORF or by position within an ORF. Breadth was defined as annotated unique rearrangements over total unique productive rearrangements; depth was the summed frequency of those rearrangements. Group comparisons of TCR breadth used two-sided Wilcoxon rank-sum tests. Here the immuneACCESS table is served through TCRdb, limited to in-frame sequences with V and J called. Missing clones are a known gap in these copies; in checked studies unresolved V genes cover under half, and the rest lacks a known reason. Clonal size and the V and J genes are those of that table, whereas D and trimming came from the DNA. The sample data list approximately 300,000 clones, and over 80% of these were observed just once. The ten top clones hold about 2.1% of the sample.

With regard to this clone: Its antigen remains undetermined. Base qualities are not recorded, but no much larger clone differs from it by a single base.

Relative to germline, V is missing 2 bases and J is missing 5 bases, with 6 bases of the junction outside any gene match. Reading the germline V gene gives CDR1 SGHTA and CDR2 FQGNSA. The CDR3 sequence holds 16 residues, the cysteine and phenylalanine included. Only CDR3 DNA is held: 48 bases, read in frame from base 1. The sample's treatment or condition label is to be understood as: some 20 received Ad26.COV2.S at low or high dose, single or two shots; several received placebo; per-sample allocation not given. Repertoires of vaccine and placebo recipients were sequenced from samples collected on day 63 after the first injection. Cohort 1b enrolled around 23 adults aged 18-55 years at a single site in Boston, USA, between 29 July and 7 August 2020. As a vaccine, Ad26.COV2.S was a replication-incompetent adenovirus type 26 vector that expressed a prefusion-stabilized SARS-CoV-2 spike protein derived from the original Wuhan strain.

Sequencing used peripheral blood, obtained in a trial of Ad26.COV2.S vaccine versus placebo. In this chain, TRBV7-2 is recombined with TRBJ2-1, with 10 bases matching TRBD1. The source is a person between 18 and 59 years old who received the Ad26.COV2.S COVID-19 vaccine or a placebo. The DNA sequence is TGTGCCAGCAGCTTATTGATAGGACAGGGGGACAATGAGCAGTTCTTC. Translated, this is CASSLLIGQGDNEQFF.